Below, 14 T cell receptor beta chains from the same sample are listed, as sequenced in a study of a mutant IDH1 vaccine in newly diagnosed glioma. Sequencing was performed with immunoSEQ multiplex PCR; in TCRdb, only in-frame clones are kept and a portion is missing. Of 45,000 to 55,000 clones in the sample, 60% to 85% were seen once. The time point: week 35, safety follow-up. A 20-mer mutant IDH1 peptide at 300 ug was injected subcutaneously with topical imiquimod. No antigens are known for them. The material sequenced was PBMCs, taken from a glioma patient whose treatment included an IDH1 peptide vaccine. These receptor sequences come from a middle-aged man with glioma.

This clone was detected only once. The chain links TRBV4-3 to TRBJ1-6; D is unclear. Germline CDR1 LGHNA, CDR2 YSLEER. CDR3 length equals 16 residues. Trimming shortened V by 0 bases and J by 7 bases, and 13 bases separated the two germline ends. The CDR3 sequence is CASSQDLGSPNSPLHF. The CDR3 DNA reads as TGCGCCAGCAGCCAAGATCTTGGTTCACCGAATTCACCCCTCCACTTT.

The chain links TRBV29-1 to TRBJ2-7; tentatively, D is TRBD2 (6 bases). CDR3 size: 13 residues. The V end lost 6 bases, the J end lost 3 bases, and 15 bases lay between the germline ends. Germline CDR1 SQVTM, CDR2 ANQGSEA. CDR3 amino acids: CSVLTGGGYEQYF. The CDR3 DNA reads TGCAGCGTCCTGACTGGGGGAGGCTACGAGCAGTACTTC.

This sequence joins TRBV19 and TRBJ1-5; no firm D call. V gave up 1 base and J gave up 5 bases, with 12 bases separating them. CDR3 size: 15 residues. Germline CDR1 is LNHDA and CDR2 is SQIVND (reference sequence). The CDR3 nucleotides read TGTGCCAGTAGTATAGGCGCCGATTACTATCAGCCCCAGCATTTT. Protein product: CASSIGADYYQPQHF.

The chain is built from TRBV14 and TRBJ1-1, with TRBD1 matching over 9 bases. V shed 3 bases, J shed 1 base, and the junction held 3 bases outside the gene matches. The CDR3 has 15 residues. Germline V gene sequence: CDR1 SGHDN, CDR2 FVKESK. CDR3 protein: CASSQGTGRNTEAFF. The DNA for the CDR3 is TGTGCCAGCAGCCAGGGGACAGGGCGGAACACTGAAGCTTTCTTT.

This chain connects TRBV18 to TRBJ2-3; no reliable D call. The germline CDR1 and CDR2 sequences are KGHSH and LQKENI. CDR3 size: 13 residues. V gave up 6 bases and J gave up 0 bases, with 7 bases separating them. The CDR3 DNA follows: TGTGCCAGCTCCCCCGCTAGCACAGATACGCAGTATTTT. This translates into CASSPASTDTQYF.

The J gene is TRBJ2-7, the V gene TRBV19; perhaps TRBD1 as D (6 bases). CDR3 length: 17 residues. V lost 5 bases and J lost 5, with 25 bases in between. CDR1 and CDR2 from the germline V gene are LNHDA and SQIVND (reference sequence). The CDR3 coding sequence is TGTGCCAGTAGTGCCTACCCGGGACAATCCTCTTCGAACGAGCAGTACTTC. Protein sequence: CASSAYPGQSSSNEQYF.

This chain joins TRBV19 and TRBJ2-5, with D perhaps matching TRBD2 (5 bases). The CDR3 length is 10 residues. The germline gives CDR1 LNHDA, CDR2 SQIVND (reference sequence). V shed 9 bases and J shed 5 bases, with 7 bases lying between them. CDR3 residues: CASRGETQYF. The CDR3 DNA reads TGTGCCAGCAGAGGGGAGACCCAGTACTTC.

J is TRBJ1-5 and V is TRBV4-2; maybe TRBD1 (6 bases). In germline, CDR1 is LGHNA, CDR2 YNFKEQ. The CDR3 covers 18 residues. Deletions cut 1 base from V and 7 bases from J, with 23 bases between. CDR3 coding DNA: TGTGCCAGCAGCCAAGGTGGGTGGCTCTCCGGGGGCAGGCAGCCCCAGCATTTT. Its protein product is CASSQGGWLSGGRQPQHF.

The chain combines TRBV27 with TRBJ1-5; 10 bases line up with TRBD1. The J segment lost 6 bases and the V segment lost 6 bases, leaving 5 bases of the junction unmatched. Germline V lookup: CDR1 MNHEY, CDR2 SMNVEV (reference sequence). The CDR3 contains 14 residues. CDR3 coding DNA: TGTGCCAGCAGGGACAGGGGGGGCGGTCAGCCCCAGCATTTT. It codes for CASRDRGGGQPQHF.

The CDR3 DNA follows: TGTGCCAGCAGTTGGAGGCCCAGGGCCGAAAAACTGTTTTTT. Translating gives CASSWRPRAEKLFF. This chain connects TRBV27 to TRBJ1-4, with D possibly matching TRBD1 (5 bases). V was shortened by 4 bases and J by 8 bases, with 14 bases between the two germline ends. From germline, CDR1 is MNHEY and CDR2 SMNVEV (reference sequence). There are 14 residues in the CDR3.

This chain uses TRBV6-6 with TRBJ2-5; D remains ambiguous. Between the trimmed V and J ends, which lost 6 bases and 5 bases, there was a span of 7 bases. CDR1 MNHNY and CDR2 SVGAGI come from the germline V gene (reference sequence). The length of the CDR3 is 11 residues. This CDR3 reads CASRHGETQYF. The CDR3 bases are TGTGCCAGCAGACATGGGGAGACCCAGTACTTC.

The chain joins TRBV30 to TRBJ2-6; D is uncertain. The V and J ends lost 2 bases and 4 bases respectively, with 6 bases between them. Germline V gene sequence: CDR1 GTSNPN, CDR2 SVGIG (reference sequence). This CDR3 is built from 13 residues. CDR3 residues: CAWSSLGANVLTF. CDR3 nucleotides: TGTGCCTGGAGTTCTCTGGGGGCCAACGTCCTGACTTTC.

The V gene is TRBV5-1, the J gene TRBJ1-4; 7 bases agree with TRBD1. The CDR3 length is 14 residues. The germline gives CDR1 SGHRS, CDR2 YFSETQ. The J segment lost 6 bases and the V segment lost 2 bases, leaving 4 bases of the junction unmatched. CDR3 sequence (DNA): TGCGCCAGCAGCTTCCAGGGGGTCGATGAAAAACTGTTTTTT. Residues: CASSFQGVDEKLFF.

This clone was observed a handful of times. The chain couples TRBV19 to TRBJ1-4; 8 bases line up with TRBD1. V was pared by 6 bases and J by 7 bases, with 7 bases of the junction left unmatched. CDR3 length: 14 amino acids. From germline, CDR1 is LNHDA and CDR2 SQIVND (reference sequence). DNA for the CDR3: TGTGCCAGTAGCTCAGGGGGCTTCGGTGAAAAACTGTTTTTT. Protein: CASSSGGFGEKLFF.